These 28 T cell receptor beta chains originate from one sample sequenced in a study of long-term antiretroviral therapy in people with HIV. The assay, immunoSEQ v3.0, was run at survey level. Assay: immunoSEQ multiplex PCR; the TCRdb copy retains only in-frame clones and omits some. In the table there are about 17,000 clones, 79% of which are singletons. The source material was unsorted PBMCs, sampled at the start of antiretroviral therapy. Receptors originate from a man aged 25 to 40 with HIV.

This sequence joins TRBV10-2 and TRBJ2-7, with 11 bases identical to TRBD2. The CDR3 has 15 residues. Losses at the gene ends were 6 bases for V and 1 base for J; bases not matched to a gene: 5. Looked up from germline, CDR1 is WSHSY and CDR2 is SAAADI. CDR3 amino acids: CASSFTSGGSYEQYF. CDR3 sequence (DNA): TGCGCCAGCAGCTTCACTAGCGGGGGATCCTACGAGCAGTACTTC.

V is TRBV7-9 and J is TRBJ2-5; no reliable D call. V gave up 1 base and J gave up 2 bases, with 11 bases separating them. CDR1 and CDR2 (germline): SEHNR, FQNEAQ (reference sequence). CDR3 length: 15 amino acids. CDR3 residues: CASSLDTQPQETQYF. Here the CDR3 DNA reads TGTGCCAGCAGCTTAGATACGCAACCACAAGAGACCCAGTACTTC.

This rearrangement joins TRBV28 to TRBJ2-1, with TRBD2 matching over 12 bases. The CDR3 covers 16 residues. Unmatched junction bases numbered 9, after V lost 3 bases and J lost 9 bases. Germline V CDR1 and CDR2: MDHEN, SYDVKM. In DNA form, the CDR3 reads TGTGCCAGCAGTTTTCGGACTAGCGGGGTCTCGGGTGAGCAGTTCTTC. Translation gives CASSFRTSGVSGEQFF.

This clone was seen once. The V call is TRBV2, the J call TRBJ2-5; 8 bases line up with TRBD2. This CDR3 is built from 15 residues. Per germline, CDR1 SNHLY and CDR2 FYNNEI. J lost 1 base, V lost 7 bases, and 8 bases had no gene match. The CDR3 loop reads CASKISGAIQETQYF. CDR3 nucleotides: TGTGCCAGCAAAATTAGCGGGGCTATCCAAGAGACCCAGTACTTC.

The CDR3 loop is CASRLVELAGVPETQYF. CDR3 coding DNA: TGTGCAAGTCGCTTAGTTGAACTAGCGGGAGTCCCAGAGACCCAGTACTTC. This chain links TRBV12-2 with TRBJ2-5; TRBD2 is the table's D call and was not checked against the DNA. TRBV12-2 corresponds to a pseudogene. The CDR3 loop spans 17 amino acids.

This chain links TRBV4-1 with TRBJ1-2; D not certain. The CDR3 has 13 amino acids. Germline V CDR1 and CDR2: MGHRA, YSYEKL. V dropped 0 bases and J dropped 1 base, with 3 bases sitting between them. This CDR3 reads CASSQEFNYGYTF. The CDR3 region has the DNA TGCGCCAGCAGCCAAGAATTTAACTATGGCTACACCTTC.

This CDR3 is CASSRSGTGGNEQYF. CDR3 sequence (DNA): TGTGCCAGCAGCCGTTCCGGGACAGGGGGAAACGAGCAGTACTTC. The V and J genes are TRBV7-8 and TRBJ2-7, with TRBD1 identical over 11 bases. This CDR3 contains 15 residues. Losses at the gene ends were 5 bases for V and 5 bases for J; bases not matched to a gene: 8. Germline values: CDR1 SGHVS, CDR2 FQNEAQ.

This chain uses TRBV27 with TRBJ2-6; TRBD1 agrees at 7 bases. Losses at the gene ends were 2 bases for V and 5 bases for J; bases not matched to a gene: 3. The CDR3 is made up of 15 amino acids. Germline V lookup: CDR1 MNHEY, CDR2 SMNVEV (reference sequence). CDR3 sequence: CASSLQGVRANVLTF. The CDR3 DNA reads TGTGCCAGCAGTTTACAGGGGGTACGGGCCAACGTCCTGACTTTC. Looking up the rest from reference TRBV27 and TRBJ2-6 gives the full variable domain: EAQVTQNPRYLITVTGKKLTVTCSQNMNHEYMSWYRQDPGLGLRQIYYSMNVEVTDKGDVPEGYKVSRKEKRNFPLILESPSPNQTSLYFCASSLQGVRANVLTFGAGSRLTVL.

This chain links TRBV30 with TRBJ2-7, with 9 nucleotides matching TRBD1. J lost 4 bases, V lost 2 bases, and 6 bases had no gene match. Germline V gene data show CDR1 as GTSNPN and CDR2 as SVGIG (reference sequence). CDR3 length: 14 amino acids. The CDR3 DNA reads TGTGCCTGGAGTTCCCGACAGGGGGTTTACGAGCAGTACTTC. Its protein product is CAWSSRQGVYEQYF.

The genes are TRBV27 and TRBJ1-6; 8 nucleotides line up with TRBD1. Germline CDR1 reads MNHEY; CDR2 reads SMNVEV (reference sequence). The CDR3 covers 19 residues. After removal of 5 bases from V and 0 bases from J, the junction contained 12 bases not matched to a gene. The CDR3 region is CASSPYPDREDSYNSPLHF. DNA of the CDR3: TGTGCCAGCAGTCCGTACCCGGACAGGGAGGACTCCTATAATTCACCCCTCCACTTT.

This rearrangement joins TRBV30 to TRBJ2-7; D might be TRBD1 or TRBD2, each matching 7 bases. Germline CDR1 is GTSNPN and CDR2 is SVGIG (reference sequence). Trimming removed 1 base from V and 1 base from J, with 14 bases in between. The CDR3 runs 15 residues. The CDR3 region is CAWSAGRGGSYEQYF. The CDR3 bases are TGTGCCTGGAGTGCAGGCAGGGGGGGATCCTACGAGCAGTACTTC.

This clone qualifies as medium-sized (0.01 to 0.1%). The chain has TRBV28 and TRBJ2-7; D is uncertain. This CDR3 has 12 residues. The germline CDR1 and CDR2 sequences are MDHEN and SYDVKM. The V gene lost 5 bases and the J gene lost 4 bases, with 9 bases spanning the gap. The CDR3 region has the DNA TGTGCCAGCAGTCTAGGATATTACGAGCAGTACTTC. Its protein is CASSLGYYEQYF.

This clone was seen just once. The chain has TRBV6-6 and TRBJ2-7; the D is unclear. The germline V gene encodes CDR1 MNHNY and CDR2 SVGAGI (reference sequence). V was trimmed by 0 bases and J by 5 bases, leaving 14 bases between them. The CDR3 covers 15 residues. The CDR3 nucleotides read TGTGCCAGCAGTTACTCGGGTGGCTATGGTGACGAGCAGTACTTC. Protein sequence: CASSYSGGYGDEQYF.

There are a few counts of this clone. The genes are TRBV5-6 and TRBJ2-7; 8 bases agree with TRBD2. J was trimmed by 0 bases and V by 2 bases; bases with no gene match: 4. The CDR3 length is 15 residues. CDR1 is SGHDT, CDR2 YYEEEE, per germline. CDR3 in amino acids: CASSFTGRASYEQYF. The CDR3 nucleotides are TGTGCCAGCAGCTTTACCGGGAGGGCCTCCTACGAGCAGTACTTC.

The chain recombines TRBV29-1 with TRBJ2-2; no definite D call. Trimming stripped 2 bases from V and 1 base from J, with 5 bases between. Looked up from germline, CDR1 is SQVTM and CDR2 is ANQGSEA. The CDR3 sequence is 13 residues long. The CDR3 spells CSVERENTGELFF. For the CDR3, the DNA is TGCAGCGTTGAAAGGGAGAACACCGGGGAGCTGTTTTTT.

The sample holds one count of this clone. The rearrangement links TRBV2 to TRBJ2-1; 9 nucleotides match TRBD2. CDR1 SNHLY and CDR2 FYNNEI come from the germline V gene. V shed 7 bases and J 4 bases; nucleotides not matched to a gene: 5. This CDR3 comprises 14 residues. CDR3: CASIETSGYNEQFF. The CDR3 DNA sequence: TGTGCCAGCATAGAGACTAGCGGTTACAATGAGCAGTTCTTC.

This clone is deemed medium-sized. V usage is TRBV9 and J usage is TRBJ2-7; TRBD2 might be the D (6 bases). The CDR3 is made up of 15 amino acids. Between the trimmed V and J ends, which lost 1 base and 4 bases, there was a span of 15 bases. Germline assignment: CDR1 SGDLS and CDR2 YYNGEE. The CDR3, as DNA: TGTGCCAGCAGCGTAAACTCGGCGGGGCCTTACGAGCAGTACTTC. Its translation: CASSVNSAGPYEQYF.

The rearrangement links TRBV9 to TRBJ2-5; 8 bases fit TRBD1. Germline V gives CDR1 SGDLS, CDR2 YYNGEE. This CDR3 is built from 16 residues. Germline trimming cut 4 bases from V and 1 base from J; bases unmatched to any gene: 9. DNA of the CDR3: TGTGCCAGCAGCTTAACAGGGGGGTCGGCCCAAGAGACCCAGTACTTC. Encoded protein: CASSLTGGSAQETQYF.

This chain links TRBV6-1 with TRBJ1-1; 10 bases line up with TRBD1. This CDR3 region has 14 residues. Germline CDR1 reads MNHNS; CDR2 reads SASEGT. The trim removed 6 bases at V and 6 bases at J, leaving 7 bases unmatched. DNA of the CDR3: TGTGCCAGCAGGAGGGACAGGGGTATCGCTGAAGCTTTCTTT. This translates into CASRRDRGIAEAFF.

The J gene is TRBJ2-1, the V gene TRBV7-9, with TRBD2 matching over 9 bases. Unmatched junction bases numbered 8, after V lost 5 bases and J lost 0 bases. Looked up from germline, CDR1 is SEHNR and CDR2 is FQNEAQ (reference sequence). This CDR3 has 17 residues. This CDR3 reads CASSPPGSGSSYNEQFF. The CDR3 DNA reads as TGTGCCAGCAGCCCCCCCGGTAGCGGGAGCTCCTACAATGAGCAGTTCTTC.

This chain joins TRBV6-1 and TRBJ2-3, with D perhaps given as TRBD1 or TRBD2 (5 bases each). The CDR3 is 15 residues long. Trimming removed 1 base at V and 3 bases at J, with 11 bases between. Germline V gives CDR1 MNHNS, CDR2 SASEGT. The CDR3 region is CASSEVGLATDTQYF. In nucleotides, the CDR3 is TGTGCCAGCAGTGAAGTGGGGCTAGCAACAGATACGCAGTATTTT.

J is TRBJ2-1 and V is TRBV6-5; TRBD1 agrees at 12 bases. The CDR3 has 14 amino acids. Looked up from germline, CDR1 is MNHEY and CDR2 is SVGAGI. V was clipped by 10 bases and J by 5 bases; unmatched bases: 6. The CDR3 reads CATTRDRGHNEQFF. The CDR3 nucleotides are TGTGCCACCACCCGGGACAGGGGGCACAATGAGCAGTTCTTC.

V and J are TRBV4-1 and TRBJ2-5, with D perhaps TRBD2 (6 bases). Germline V gives CDR1 MGHRA, CDR2 YSYEKL. The CDR3 length is 17 residues. V was shortened by 4 bases and J by 1 base, with 19 bases between the two germline ends. DNA for the CDR3: TGCGCCAGCAGCCCCCTCCCGACTAGTTACGCCCAAGAGACCCAGTACTTC. It yields the protein CASSPLPTSYAQETQYF.

The V call is TRBV29-1, the J call TRBJ2-2, with D perhaps TRBD1 (6 bases). Germline assignment: CDR1 SQVTM and CDR2 ANQGSEA. The CDR3 extends over 12 amino acids. V dropped 7 bases and J dropped 4 bases, with 10 bases sitting between them. CDR3 coding DNA: TGCAGCGGAACAGGGTCCACCGGGGAGCTGTTTTTT. Its protein is CSGTGSTGELFF.

This clone was recorded a few times. J is TRBJ2-7 and V is TRBV7-2; D is ambiguous. The CDR3 runs to 14 residues. Per germline, CDR1 SGHTA and CDR2 FQGNSA. The V end was cut by 0 bases, the J end by 2 bases, with 8 bases between. In DNA, the CDR3 is TGTGCCAGCAGCTTAGCGCCCGGGCCCTACGAGCAGTACTTC. Protein product: CASSLAPGPYEQYF. Together with reference TRBV7-2 and TRBJ2-7, the CDR3 gives the full variable domain: GAGVSQSPSNKVTEKGKDVELRCDPISGHTALYWYRQSLGQGLEFLIYFQGNSAPDKSGLPSDRFSAERTGGSVSTLTIQRTQQEDSAVYLCASSLAPGPYEQYFGPGTRLTVT.

The V call is TRBV6-1, the J call TRBJ2-1; 9 bases are a match to TRBD2. The V segment lost 4 bases and the J segment 9 bases; nucleotides outside the gene matches: 13. The CDR3 consists of 16 residues. CDR1 is MNHNS and CDR2 is SASEGT in the germline V gene. The CDR3 bases are TGTGCCAGCAGTGGCGGGAGGAGGCTAGCGGGGCCTGAGCAGTTCTTC. Its protein product is CASSGGRRLAGPEQFF.

This clone is a singleton in its sample. The chain joins TRBV30 to TRBJ1-5; D unclear. V shed 3 bases and J shed 7 bases, with 16 bases lying between them. CDR3 length equals 14 residues. Germline V gene lookup returns CDR1 GTSNPN and CDR2 SVGIG (reference sequence). The CDR3 here is CAWSSRYERQPQHF. In DNA, the CDR3 is TGTGCCTGGAGCTCCAGGTATGAGAGGCAGCCCCAGCATTTT.

The V call is TRBV9, the J call TRBJ2-3; the D gene is possibly TRBD1 (7 bases). V was shortened by 4 bases and J by 4 bases, with 19 bases between the two germline ends. The CDR3 is 16 residues long. Germline V gene sequence: CDR1 SGDLS, CDR2 YYNGEE. CDR3 coding DNA: TGTGCCAGCAGCCCCAGGGGGGCCTGGGAGCCAGATACGCAGTATTTT. This translates into CASSPRGAWEPDTQYF.